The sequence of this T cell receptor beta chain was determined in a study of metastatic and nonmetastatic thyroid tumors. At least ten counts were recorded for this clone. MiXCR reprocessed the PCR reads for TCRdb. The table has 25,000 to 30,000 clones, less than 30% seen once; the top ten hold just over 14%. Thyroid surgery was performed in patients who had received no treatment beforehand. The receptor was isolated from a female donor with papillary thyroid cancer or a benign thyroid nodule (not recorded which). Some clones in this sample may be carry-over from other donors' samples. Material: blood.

CDR3 amino acids: CASSPRLAGVGHNEQFF. DNA of the CDR3: TGTGCCAGCAGCCCCCGACTAGCGGGAGTGGGCCACAATGAGCAGTTCTTC. This chain links TRBV7-3 with TRBJ2-1; 12 nucleotides line up with TRBD2. The CDR3 totals 17 residues. Germline CDR1 SGHTA, CDR2 FQGTGA. Trimming took 5 bases from V and 5 from J; bases not matched to a gene: 10. The complete variable domain, with remaining parts taken from reference TRBV7-3 and TRBJ2-1, reads GAGVSQTPSNKVTEKGKYVELRCDPISGHTALYWYRQSLGQGPEFLIYFQGTGAADDSGLPNDRFFAVRPEGSVSTLKIQRTERGDSAVYLCASSPRLAGVGHNEQFFGPGTRLTVL.